The entry that follows covers one T cell receptor (beta chain) sequence. The entry originates in a study of blood T cell repertoires in COVID-19. Study context: Sample material is recorded as cDNA or gDNA derived from T cells, B-cell-depleted T cells, or PBMCs.

Deletions cut 5 bases from V and 7 bases from J, with 17 bases between. Germline loops: CDR1 MNHEY, CDR2 SVGEGT. The CDR3 contains 14 residues. Clones were sequenced by immunoSEQ multiplex PCR, and TCRdb holds only the in-frame ones, with some missing. The sample has around 250,000 clones, around 87% seen once. Sequenced input: PBMCs or T cells enriched from blood (not recorded which). J is TRBJ1-2 and V is TRBV6-2 or TRBV6-3; D ambiguous. This TCR was recovered from a woman in her forties or fifties who had recovered from COVID-19. The CDR3 DNA sequence: TGTGCCAGCAGTCAATCCCCGGTGGCTAGTGGCTACACCTTC. This encodes CASSQSPVASGYTF.